These 28 T cell receptor beta chains originate from one sample sequenced in a study of blood T cell repertoires in COVID-19. Sequencing used immunoSEQ multiplex PCR; TCRdb keeps in-frame clones, though not all of them. The data contain nearly 200,000 clones, roughly 80% of them singletons. The sample comprised peripheral blood. The receptors were sampled from a human donor in a cohort sampled during active COVID-19.

The chain combines TRBV6-5 with TRBJ1-2; D might be TRBD1 (6 bases). The CDR3 is 15 residues long. Between the trimmed V and J ends, which lost 4 bases and 12 bases, there was a span of 24 bases. Germline CDR1 is MNHEY and CDR2 is SVGAGI. The CDR3 protein is CASSSSSTGQSSHTF. CDR3 sequence (DNA): TGTGCCAGCAGTTCCTCCTCGACAGGCCAATCGAGTCACACCTTC.

The V gene is TRBV11-3, the J gene TRBJ2-3; D may be TRBD2 (5 bases). CDR1 is SGHNT, CDR2 YENEEA, per germline. The CDR3 has 14 residues. Trimming removed 5 bases from V and 8 bases from J, with 17 bases in between. The CDR3 region has the DNA TGTGCCAGCAGCCCCCCCGGGATGTTAGGTACGCAGTATTTT. This sequence encodes CASSPPGMLGTQYF.

The chain combines TRBV6-4 with TRBJ1-2; 8 nucleotides agree with TRBD1. The CDR3 is made up of 12 amino acids. Germline V gene sequence: CDR1 MRHNA, CDR2 SNTAGT. The V and J ends lost 5 bases and 7 bases, in that order; junction bases with no gene match: 3. CDR3 nucleotide sequence: TGTGCCAGCAGTCAGGGGGCAGGTGGCTACACCTTC. It encodes CASSQGAGGYTF.

With respect to this clone: The same CDR3 is also encoded by other DNA sequences in this sample. The V and J genes are TRBV12-3 or TRBV12-4 and TRBJ1-1; D call uncertain. The CDR3 has 13 amino acids. V lost 2 bases and J lost 0, with 4 bases in between. CDR3 DNA sequence: TGTGCCAGCAGTTTATCAGTGAACACTGAAGCTTTCTTT. Translation gives CASSLSVNTEAFF.

V gene TRBV24-1 combines with J gene TRBJ2-5, with 10 bases fitting TRBD1. The ends lost 3 bases at V and 4 bases at J; junction bases unmatched: 4. This CDR3 is 15 amino acids long. Germline V CDR1 and CDR2: KGHDR, SFDVKD. CDR3 sequence reads: CATSDPRTGGETQYF. CDR3 DNA: TGTGCCACCAGTGATCCTCGGACAGGGGGAGAGACCCAGTACTTC.

The chain has TRBV11-2 and TRBJ1-1, with 8 bases matching TRBD1. CDR1 is SGHAT, CDR2 FQNNGV, per germline. With V trimmed by 1 base and J by 10 bases, 2 bases remained unmatched. The CDR3 is made up of 12 amino acids. CDR3: CASSLVGQGAFF. In DNA form, the CDR3 reads TGTGCCAGCAGCTTAGTTGGACAGGGAGCTTTCTTT.

The V and J genes are TRBV2 and TRBJ1-6; no reliable D call. CDR3 size: 14 residues. V lost 5 bases and J 8 bases, leaving 13 bases between the germline ends. In germline, CDR1 is SNHLY, CDR2 FYNNEI. The CDR3 reads CASSIRILDSPLHF. CDR3 DNA: TGTGCCAGCAGTATCAGGATTTTGGATTCACCCCTCCACTTT.

The chain employs TRBV14 and TRBJ1-1; D might be TRBD1 (6 bases). Per the germline V gene, CDR1 is SGHDN and CDR2 is FVKESK. V shed 0 bases and J shed 1 base, with 21 bases lying between them. This CDR3 spans 19 amino acids. The CDR3 DNA reads as TGTGCCAGCAGCCAAGATCTTAATTCGTGGGGACAACAGAACACTGAAGCTTTCTTT. Residues: CASSQDLNSWGQQNTEAFF.

The chain has TRBV28 and TRBJ2-7; 11 nucleotides line up with TRBD2. This CDR3 comprises 14 residues. Germline V CDR1 and CDR2: MDHEN, SYDVKM. Trimming cost V 8 bases and J 2 bases; bases outside gene matches: 5. DNA of the CDR3: TGTGCCAGCTCGACTAGCGGGATAACCTACGAGCAGTACTTC. Protein product: CASSTSGITYEQYF.

The chain recombines TRBV4-2 with TRBJ2-2; 7 positions match TRBD2. With 4 bases clipped from V and 5 bases from J, the junction kept 10 bases outside the gene matches. Germline V gene sequence: CDR1 LGHNA, CDR2 YNFKEQ. The length of the CDR3 is 16 residues. The CDR3 DNA reads as TGTGCCAGCAGCCCATGGTCAGGGAGGGAAACCGGGGAGCTGTTTTTT. It translates to CASSPWSGRETGELFF.

The chain links TRBV25-1 to TRBJ2-5; the match to TRBD2 covers 8 bases. The V gene's germline CDR1 is MGHDK and CDR2 SYGVNS. V shed 2 bases and J 4 bases; nucleotides not matched to a gene: 6. This CDR3 spans 15 amino acids. In nucleotides, the CDR3 is TGTGCCAGCAGTGAAACCACGGGAGGGACAGAGACCCAGTACTTC. Protein sequence: CASSETTGGTETQYF.

The chain employs TRBV7-2 and TRBJ1-1; D ambiguous. Germline V CDR1 and CDR2: SGHTA, FQGNSA. The CDR3 sequence is 14 residues long. The V end was cut by 2 bases, the J end by 3 bases, with 10 bases between. In nucleotides, the CDR3 is TGTGCCAGCAGCTTATTGTCGGACTACACTGAAGCTTTCTTT. This gives the protein CASSLLSDYTEAFF.

This clone was observed a single time. The rearrangement joins TRBV24-1 to TRBJ2-3; possible D gene TRBD1, 5 bases. The germline gives CDR1 KGHDR, CDR2 SFDVKD. The CDR3 sequence is 11 residues long. V was cut by 9 bases and J by 12 bases, with 15 bases left in between. This chain's CDR3 is CATEASRAQYF. For the CDR3, the DNA is TGTGCCACCGAGGCCTCCAGGGCTCAGTATTTT.

This chain joins TRBV3-1 (or the pseudogene TRBV3-2) and TRBJ2-1; 7 bases are a match to TRBD2. Trimming removed 11 bases from V and 4 bases from J; junction bases left unmatched: 11. This CDR3 is built from 14 residues. From germline, CDR1 is LGHDT and CDR2 YNNKEL (reference sequence). As DNA, the CDR3 is TGTGCCTCGAAACCTAGCGGAGAATACAATGAGCAGTTCTTC. This encodes CASKPSGEYNEQFF.

J is TRBJ2-3 and V is TRBV5-1; possibly TRBD2 for D (5 bases). Trimming pared 1 base from V and 5 bases from J, leaving 20 bases between. There are 17 residues in the CDR3. Germline V gene data show CDR1 as SGHRS and CDR2 as YFSETQ. Here the CDR3 DNA reads TGCGCCAGCAGCTTGACTGAGCGGACCCGTATAGGAGATACGCAGTATTTT. As protein: CASSLTERTRIGDTQYF.

This chain links TRBV5-1 with TRBJ2-7; 8 bases agree with TRBD1. Germline lookup yields CDR1 SGHRS and CDR2 YFSETQ. CDR3 length equals 15 residues. V lost 4 bases to trimming and J lost 0 bases; unmatched junction nucleotides: 6. The CDR3 loop reads CASSPTGVRSYEQYF. DNA for the CDR3: TGCGCCAGCAGCCCGACAGGGGTCCGCTCCTACGAGCAGTACTTC. Full variable domain (outside the CDR3, taken from reference TRBV5-1 and TRBJ2-7): KAGVTQTPRYLIKTRGQQVTLSCSPISGHRSVSWYQQTPGQGLQFLFEYFSETQRNKGNFPGRFSGRQFSNSRSEMNVSTLELGDSALYLCASSPTGVRSYEQYFGPGTRLTVT.

A single count supports this clone. V usage is TRBV6-4 and J usage is TRBJ1-1, with 7 bases identical to TRBD1. Germline V gives CDR1 MRHNA, CDR2 SNTAGT. CDR3 length: 13 amino acids. J lost 11 bases, V lost 6 bases, and 12 bases had no gene match. The CDR3 sequence: CASRPSSGQRAFF. Here the CDR3 DNA reads TGTGCCAGCAGGCCCTCCTCGGGACAGCGGGCTTTCTTT.

The chain has TRBV5-1 and TRBJ2-2, with D hard to call. CDR3 length: 14 residues. CDR1 and CDR2 from the germline V gene are SGHRS and YFSETQ. V gave up 0 bases and J gave up 4 bases, with 7 bases separating them. CDR3 sequence: CASSLARFTGELFF. As DNA, the CDR3 is TGCGCCAGCAGCTTGGCCAGATTCACCGGGGAGCTGTTTTTT.

The chain links TRBV28 to TRBJ1-4, with 8 bases matching TRBD1. V shed 6 bases, J shed 10 bases, and the junction held 7 bases outside the gene matches. Germline V gene sequence: CDR1 MDHEN, CDR2 SYDVKM. The CDR3 runs 13 residues. The CDR3 loop is CASSPGGGGKLFF. The CDR3 coding sequence is TGTGCCAGCAGCCCAGGGGGCGGGGGAAAACTGTTTTTT.

The genes are TRBV3-1 (or the pseudogene TRBV3-2) and TRBJ2-1, with D perhaps matching TRBD1 (5 bases). The germline CDR1 and CDR2 sequences are LGHDT and YNNKEL (reference sequence). CDR3 length: 14 amino acids. Trimming removed 0 bases from V and 8 bases from J, with 11 bases in between. The CDR3 DNA reads TGTGCCAGCAGCCAAGAACCAGGGAAATATGAGCAGTTCTTC. This codes for CASSQEPGKYEQFF.

The CDR3 reads CASSFGGGQPQHF. The CDR3 nucleotides read TGTGCCAGCAGTTTTGGGGGAGGTCAGCCCCAGCATTTT. V usage is TRBV12-3 or TRBV12-4 and J usage is TRBJ1-5; weak D call: TRBD1 (5 bases). V was cut by 3 bases and J by 6 bases, with 9 bases left in between. CDR3 length equals 13 residues.

About this clone itself: The identical CDR3 is also encoded by other nucleotide sequences in the sample. The chain uses TRBV6-6 and TRBJ2-7; a weak D match, TRBD1 (6 bases). This CDR3 region has 12 residues. Trimming left V 4 bases short and J 4 bases short, with 8 bases between. Germline assignment: CDR1 MNHNY and CDR2 SVGAGI (reference sequence). CDR3: CASSLTGYEQYV. The CDR3 DNA follows: TGTGCCAGCAGTTTAACAGGGTACGAGCAGTACGTC.

The V call is TRBV15, the J call TRBJ2-5, with a possible D match to TRBD1 (6 bases). The germline gives CDR1 LNHNV, CDR2 YYDKDF (reference sequence). The CDR3 extends over 13 amino acids. V lost 4 bases to trimming and J lost 4 bases, with 10 bases between them. The CDR3 DNA follows: TGTGCCACCAGCACAGGGGTAGGAGAGACCCAGTACTTC. Its protein product is CATSTGVGETQYF.

The V and J genes are TRBV5-4 and TRBJ2-1, with 8 nucleotides matching TRBD2. The CDR3 is 15 residues long. Germline assignment: CDR1 SGHNT and CDR2 YYREEE (reference sequence). V lost 3 bases, J lost 5 bases, and 7 bases stayed unmatched. CDR3 sequence reads: CASSYSGGLDNEQFF. DNA for the CDR3: TGTGCCAGCAGCTACAGCGGGGGCCTGGACAATGAGCAGTTCTTC.

V usage is TRBV6-5 and J usage is TRBJ1-1; 7 bases fit TRBD1. V trimming: 6 bases; J trimming: 6 bases; junction bases outside the gene matches: 10. The CDR3 extends over 14 amino acids. Germline lookup yields CDR1 MNHEY and CDR2 SVGAGI. CDR3: CASSQTDRVSEAFF. The DNA of the CDR3 is TGTGCCAGCAGCCAAACCGACAGGGTATCTGAAGCTTTCTTT.

V and J are TRBV2 and TRBJ2-5; a possible D gene is TRBD2 (6 bases). Trimming removed 8 bases at V and 5 bases at J, with 15 bases between. This CDR3 is 13 amino acids long. Per the germline V gene, CDR1 is SNHLY and CDR2 is FYNNEI. CDR3 loop: CASARGRGETQYF. Here the CDR3 DNA reads TGTGCCAGCGCGCGGGGCCGCGGGGAGACCCAGTACTTC.

The J gene is TRBJ2-7, the V gene TRBV11-1; 12 nucleotides match TRBD2. Germline V gene data show CDR1 as SGHAT and CDR2 as FQDESV (reference sequence). J lost 6 bases, V lost 5 bases, and 5 bases had no gene match. The CDR3 consists of 14 residues. CDR3 amino acids: CASSPGLAGLEQYV. Here the CDR3 DNA reads TGTGCCAGCAGCCCCGGACTAGCGGGGCTCGAGCAGTACGTC.

This clone was detected only once. The rearrangement joins TRBV7-9 to TRBJ1-2; 7 bases map to TRBD1. In germline, CDR1 is SEHNR, CDR2 FQNEAQ (reference sequence). J was trimmed by 13 bases and V by 5 bases; bases with no gene match: 10. The CDR3 has 12 amino acids. The CDR3 region is CASSPPDRAFTF. The CDR3 bases are TGTGCCAGCAGCCCCCCTGACAGGGCGTTCACCTTC.